The rows below give T cell receptor beta chains drawn from one sample of a study of blood T cell repertoires in COVID-19. The method was immunoSEQ multiplex PCR; TCRdb's version includes in-frame clones alone and lacks a portion of them. The table lists hundreds of thousands of clones, around 90% of them singletons. Source material: peripheral blood. These receptors originate from a woman aged 30 to 39 with COVID-19, enrolled during active disease. CDR3s include the opening cysteine and the closing phenylalanine or tryptophan. Each record gives: D gene, clone size, J gene, V gene, CDR3 DNA, CDR3 protein. The D gene is left open where the match is weak. Clone size, where shown, is once, few, many, or a class for clones that have expanded.

D gene: TRBD1; clone size: .; J gene: TRBJ1-2; V gene: TRBV28; CDR3 DNA: TGTGCCAGCTTGGGGGCAGGGGGACGTTTCAATGGCTACACCTTC; CDR3 protein: CASLGAGGRFNGYTF
D gene: .; clone size: .; J gene: TRBJ1-4; V gene: TRBV9; CDR3 DNA: TGTGCCAGCAGCGTAGCTCCCAATGAAAAACTGTTTTTT; CDR3 protein: CASSVAPNEKLFF
D gene: .; clone size: .; J gene: TRBJ1-2; V gene: TRBV24-1; CDR3 DNA: TGTGCCACCAGTGGGGCCAGCTCTAACTATGGCTACACCTTC; CDR3 protein: CATSGASSNYGYTF
D gene: TRBD1; clone size: .; J gene: TRBJ1-2; V gene: TRBV13; CDR3 DNA: TGTGCCAGCAGCTCCGGGACAGGGAACTATGGCTACACCTTC; CDR3 protein: CASSSGTGNYGYTF
D gene: .; clone size: .; J gene: TRBJ1-4; V gene: TRBV29-1; CDR3 DNA: TGCAGCGTTGTGGGCTCAAGTAATGAAAAACTGTTTTTT; CDR3 protein: CSVVGSSNEKLFF
D gene: TRBD1; clone size: .; J gene: TRBJ1-4; V gene: TRBV18; CDR3 DNA: TGTGCCAGCTCACGCGGGCCCTACAGGGGCCCTAATGAAAAACTGTTTTTT; CDR3 protein: CASSRGPYRGPNEKLFF
D gene: TRBD2; clone size: .; J gene: TRBJ2-1; V gene: TRBV2; CDR3 DNA: TGTGCCAGCAGCGAGGGACTAGCGGGCCTCAATGAGCAGTTCTTC; CDR3 protein: CASSEGLAGLNEQFF
D gene: TRBD2; clone size: few; J gene: TRBJ2-2; V gene: TRBV4-2; CDR3 DNA: TGTGCCAGCAGCCGCCGACTAGCGGGGACAGTCACCGGGGAGCTGTTTTTT; CDR3 protein: CASSRRLAGTVTGELFF
D gene: .; clone size: .; J gene: TRBJ2-3; V gene: TRBV7-9; CDR3 DNA: TGTGCCAGCAGCTTAGAGACAGACGATCACTCAATTTACACAGATACGCAGTATTTT; CDR3 protein: CASSLETDDHSIYTDTQYF
D gene: .; clone size: .; J gene: TRBJ1-5; V gene: TRBV15; CDR3 DNA: TGTGCCACCAGCAATGGAGATAGCAATCAGCCCCAGCATTTT; CDR3 protein: CATSNGDSNQPQHF
D gene: .; clone size: .; J gene: TRBJ2-1; V gene: TRBV13; CDR3 DNA: TGTGCCAGCAGCTTAGAGAGGGTTGAGCAGTTCTTC; CDR3 protein: CASSLERVEQFF
D gene: .; clone size: .; J gene: TRBJ2-3; V gene: TRBV14; CDR3 DNA: TGTGCCAGCAGCCAAGATCCGCAAGCCCCGTTTACTAGCACAGATACGCAGTATTTT; CDR3 protein: CASSQDPQAPFTSTDTQYF
D gene: .; clone size: .; J gene: TRBJ1-2; V gene: TRBV12-3/TRBV12-4; CDR3 DNA: TGTGCCAGCAGTATAACAGGGAACTATGGCTACACCTTC; CDR3 protein: CASSITGNYGYTF
D gene: .; clone size: .; J gene: TRBJ2-5; V gene: TRBV25-1; CDR3 DNA: TGTGCCAGCAGTGTCAGTCAGGCAGGGGATGAGACCCAGTACTTC; CDR3 protein: CASSVSQAGDETQYF
D gene: .; clone size: .; J gene: TRBJ1-1; V gene: TRBV6-2/TRBV6-3; CDR3 DNA: TGTGCCAGCAGTTACGGGCCTGATGAAGCTTTCTTT; CDR3 protein: CASSYGPDEAFF
D gene: .; clone size: .; J gene: TRBJ2-5; V gene: TRBV3-1/TRBV3-2; CDR3 DNA: TGTGCCAGCAGCCAAGGCCGGGGAATGCAAGAGACCCAGTACTTC; CDR3 protein: CASSQGRGMQETQYF
D gene: TRBD2; clone size: .; J gene: TRBJ2-1; V gene: TRBV2; CDR3 DNA: TGTGCCAGCAGTTGGACTAGCGGCCACCGTAGCTCCTACAATGAGCAGTTCTTC; CDR3 protein: CASSWTSGHRSSYNEQFF